These 2 T cell receptor beta chains share one sample of origin, sequenced in a study of blood T cell repertoires in COVID-19. The assay was immunoSEQ multiplex PCR, and TCRdb's table has in-frame clones only and misses some. Altogether approximately 300,000 clones are present, about 85% being singletons, with the ten largest covering around 1%. Sequenced material: peripheral blood. These receptors were obtained from a human donor with COVID-19, enrolled during active disease. The donor label of this sample is uncertain.

The rearrangement joins TRBV30 to TRBJ2-7; possibly TRBD1 for D (5 bases). CDR1 is GTSNPN and CDR2 is SVGIG in the germline V gene (reference sequence). This CDR3 contains 12 residues. Trimming took 3 bases from V and 3 from J, leaving 9 bases between them. CDR3 DNA sequence: TGTGCCTGGAGGAAGGGGCGCTACGAGCAGTACTTC. This gives the protein CAWRKGRYEQYF.

The chain couples TRBV7-3 to TRBJ2-1; weak D call: TRBD2 (5 bases). Germline loops: CDR1 SGHTA, CDR2 FQGTGA. The CDR3 is 13 amino acids. Trimming shortened V by 3 bases and J by 5 bases, and 8 bases separated the two germline ends. The CDR3 sequence is CASSFDGNNEQFF. CDR3 nucleotide sequence: TGTGCCAGCAGCTTCGACGGGAACAATGAGCAGTTCTTC. Together with reference TRBV7-3 and TRBJ2-1, the CDR3 gives the full variable domain: GAGVSQTPSNKVTEKGKYVELRCDPISGHTALYWYRQSLGQGPEFLIYFQGTGAADDSGLPNDRFFAVRPEGSVSTLKIQRTERGDSAVYLCASSFDGNNEQFFGPGTRLTVL.